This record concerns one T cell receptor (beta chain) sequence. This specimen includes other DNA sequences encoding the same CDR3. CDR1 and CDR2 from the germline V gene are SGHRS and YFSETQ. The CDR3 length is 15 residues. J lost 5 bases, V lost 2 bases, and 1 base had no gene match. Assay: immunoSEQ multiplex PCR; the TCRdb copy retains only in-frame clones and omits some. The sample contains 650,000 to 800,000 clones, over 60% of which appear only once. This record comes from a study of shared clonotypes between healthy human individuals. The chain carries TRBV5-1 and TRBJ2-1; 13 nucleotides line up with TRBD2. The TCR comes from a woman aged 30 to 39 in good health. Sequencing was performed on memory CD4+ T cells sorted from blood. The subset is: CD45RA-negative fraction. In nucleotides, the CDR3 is TGCGCCAGCAGCTTCGGACTAGCGGGAGACAATGAGCAGTTCTTC. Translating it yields CASSFGLAGDNEQFF.